This TCR beta chain was recorded in a study of blood T cell repertoires in COVID-19. Authors' analysis steps: Amplification of reference gene primers was used by the study to estimate nucleated cell counts. The repertoire was sequenced with immunoSEQ multiplex PCR; TCRdb's copy has only in-frame clones and lacks some. V, J and clone size were drawn from that table, and D and trimming were deduced from the DNA. The table includes around 80,000 clones, more than 65% detected once. This CDR3 has 17 amino acids. V shed 3 bases and J shed 3 bases, with 20 bases lying between them. Per germline, CDR1 SGDLS and CDR2 YYNGEE.

The sequencing sample was made of peripheral blood. This rearrangement joins TRBV9 to TRBJ2-3, with a weak D call TRBD2 (6 bases). The TCR originated in a woman older than 75 with active or convalescent COVID-19. Here the CDR3 DNA reads TGTGCCAGCAGCGCGCGCCGGGGAGGCAGGGCGACAGATACGCAGTATTTT. It translates to CASSARRGGRATDTQYF.